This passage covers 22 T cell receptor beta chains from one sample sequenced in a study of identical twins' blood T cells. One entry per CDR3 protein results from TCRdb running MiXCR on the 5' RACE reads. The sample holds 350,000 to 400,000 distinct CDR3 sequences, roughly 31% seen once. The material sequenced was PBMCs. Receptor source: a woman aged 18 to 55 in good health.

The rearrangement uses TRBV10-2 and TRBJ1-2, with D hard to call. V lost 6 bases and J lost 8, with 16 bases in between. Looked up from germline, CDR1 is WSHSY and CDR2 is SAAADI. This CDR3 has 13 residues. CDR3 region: CASSILRSNGYTF. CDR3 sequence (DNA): TGCGCCAGCAGCATCCTAAGAAGTAACGGCTACACCTTC.

The DNA for the CDR3 is TGTGCCAGCAGTGGTGAGGGGAGGTACATTCAGTACTTC. The encoded protein is CASSGEGRYIQYF. The chain recombines TRBV25-1 with TRBJ2-4; possible D gene TRBD2, 6 bases. This CDR3 region has 13 residues. The germline V and J ends were trimmed by 4 bases and 8 bases, with 12 bases remaining between them. Per germline, CDR1 MGHDK and CDR2 SYGVNS.

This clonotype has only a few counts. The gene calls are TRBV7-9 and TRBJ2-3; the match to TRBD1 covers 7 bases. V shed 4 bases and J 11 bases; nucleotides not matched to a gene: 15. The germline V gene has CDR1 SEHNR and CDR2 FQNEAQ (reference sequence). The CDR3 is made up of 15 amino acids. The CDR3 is CASSSPGGQVQEQYF. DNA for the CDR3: TGTGCCAGCAGCTCCCCCGGAGGACAGGTCCAAGAGCAGTATTTT.

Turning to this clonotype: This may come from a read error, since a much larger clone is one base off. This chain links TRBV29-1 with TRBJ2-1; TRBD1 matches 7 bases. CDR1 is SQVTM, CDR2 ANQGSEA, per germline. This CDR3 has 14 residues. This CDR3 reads CSVERTGTYDEQFF. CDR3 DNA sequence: TGCAGCGTTGAACGGACAGGAACCTACGATGAGCAGTTCTTC.

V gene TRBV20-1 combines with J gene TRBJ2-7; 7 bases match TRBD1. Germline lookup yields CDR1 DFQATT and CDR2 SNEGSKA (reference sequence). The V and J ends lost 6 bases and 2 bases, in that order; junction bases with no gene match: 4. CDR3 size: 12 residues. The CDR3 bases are TGCAGTGCACAGACAGGGACCTACGAGCAGTACTTC. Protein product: CSAQTGTYEQYF.

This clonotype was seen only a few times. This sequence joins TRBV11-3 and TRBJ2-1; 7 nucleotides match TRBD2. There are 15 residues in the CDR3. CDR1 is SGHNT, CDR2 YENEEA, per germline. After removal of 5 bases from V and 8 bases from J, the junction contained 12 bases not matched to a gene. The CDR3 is CASSPTAGDGDEQFF. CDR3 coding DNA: TGTGCCAGCAGCCCCACCGCGGGAGATGGGGATGAGCAGTTCTTC.

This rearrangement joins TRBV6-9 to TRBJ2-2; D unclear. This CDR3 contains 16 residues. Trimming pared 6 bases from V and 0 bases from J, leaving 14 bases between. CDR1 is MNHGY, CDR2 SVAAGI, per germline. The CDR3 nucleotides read TGTGCCAGCAGACCTATCAGACCCACGAACACCGGGGAGCTGTTTTTT. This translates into CASRPIRPTNTGELFF.

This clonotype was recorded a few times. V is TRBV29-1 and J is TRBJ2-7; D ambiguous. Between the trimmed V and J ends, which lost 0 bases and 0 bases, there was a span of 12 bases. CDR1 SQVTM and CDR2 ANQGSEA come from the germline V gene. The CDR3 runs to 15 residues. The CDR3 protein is CSVEDRTKSSYEQYF. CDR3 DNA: TGCAGCGTTGAAGATCGAACTAAAAGCTCCTACGAGCAGTACTTC.

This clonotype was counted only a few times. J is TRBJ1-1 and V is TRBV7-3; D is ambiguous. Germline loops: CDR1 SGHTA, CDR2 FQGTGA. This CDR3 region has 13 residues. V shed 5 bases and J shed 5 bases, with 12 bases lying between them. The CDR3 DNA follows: TGTGCCAGCAGCACCAAACTAGAGACTGAAGCTTTCTTT. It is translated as CASSTKLETEAFF.

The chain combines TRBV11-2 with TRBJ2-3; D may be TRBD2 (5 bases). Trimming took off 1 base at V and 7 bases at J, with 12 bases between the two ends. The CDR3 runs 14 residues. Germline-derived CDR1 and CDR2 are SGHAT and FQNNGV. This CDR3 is CASSLVVDSNTQYF. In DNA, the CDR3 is TGTGCCAGCAGCTTAGTTGTGGACTCAAATACGCAGTATTTT.

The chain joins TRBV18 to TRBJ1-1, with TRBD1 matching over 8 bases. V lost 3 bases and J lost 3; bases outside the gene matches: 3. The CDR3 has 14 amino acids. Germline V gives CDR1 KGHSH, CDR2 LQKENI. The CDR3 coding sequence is TGTGCCAGCTCACCGACGGACAGGGACACTGAAGCTTTCTTT. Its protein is CASSPTDRDTEAFF.

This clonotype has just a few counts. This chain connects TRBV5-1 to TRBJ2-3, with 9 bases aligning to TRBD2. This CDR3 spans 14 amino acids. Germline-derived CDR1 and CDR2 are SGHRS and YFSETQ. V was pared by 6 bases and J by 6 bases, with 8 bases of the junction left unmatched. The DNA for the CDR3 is TGCGCCAGCACCTCTAGCGGGAATAGCGATACGCAGTATTTT. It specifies CASTSSGNSDTQYF.

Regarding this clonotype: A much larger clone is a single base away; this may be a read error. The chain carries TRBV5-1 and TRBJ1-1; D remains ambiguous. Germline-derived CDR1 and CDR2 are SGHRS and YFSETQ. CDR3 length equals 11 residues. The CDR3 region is CASNLLGEAFF. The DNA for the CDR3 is TGCGCCAGCAACTTGCTTGGTGAAGCTTTCTTT.

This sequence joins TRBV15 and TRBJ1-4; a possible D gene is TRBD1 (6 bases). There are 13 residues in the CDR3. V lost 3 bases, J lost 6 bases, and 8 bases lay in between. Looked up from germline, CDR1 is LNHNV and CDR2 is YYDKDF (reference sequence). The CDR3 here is CATSRDRDEKLFF. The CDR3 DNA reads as TGTGCCACCAGCAGGGACAGAGATGAAAAACTGTTTTTT.

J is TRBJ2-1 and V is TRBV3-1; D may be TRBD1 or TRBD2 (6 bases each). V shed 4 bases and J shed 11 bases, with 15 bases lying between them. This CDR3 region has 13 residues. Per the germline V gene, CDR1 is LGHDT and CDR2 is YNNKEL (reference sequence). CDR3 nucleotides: TGTGCCAGCAGCCTCAAGTTGGGGGGCAAGCAGTTCTTC. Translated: CASSLKLGGKQFF.

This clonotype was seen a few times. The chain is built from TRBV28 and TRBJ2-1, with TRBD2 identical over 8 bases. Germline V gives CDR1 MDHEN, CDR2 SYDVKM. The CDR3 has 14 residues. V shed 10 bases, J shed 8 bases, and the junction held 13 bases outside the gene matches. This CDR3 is CATLLAGSFYEQFF. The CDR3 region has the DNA TGTGCCACCCTGCTAGCGGGTAGTTTTTATGAGCAGTTCTTC.

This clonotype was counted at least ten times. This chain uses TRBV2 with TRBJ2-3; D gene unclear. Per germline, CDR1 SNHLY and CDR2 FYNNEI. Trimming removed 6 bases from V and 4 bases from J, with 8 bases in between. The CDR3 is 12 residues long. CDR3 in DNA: TGTGCCAGCAGCCAGGAAGCAGATACGCAGTATTTT. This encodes CASSQEADTQYF.

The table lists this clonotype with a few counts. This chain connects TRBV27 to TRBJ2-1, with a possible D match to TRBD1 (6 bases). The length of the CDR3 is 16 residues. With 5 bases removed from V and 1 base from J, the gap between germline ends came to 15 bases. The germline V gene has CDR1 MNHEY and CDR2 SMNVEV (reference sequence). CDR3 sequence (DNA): TGTGCCAGCAGTAAGAGACAGGCGCAGTCCTACAATGAGCAGTTCTTC. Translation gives CASSKRQAQSYNEQFF.

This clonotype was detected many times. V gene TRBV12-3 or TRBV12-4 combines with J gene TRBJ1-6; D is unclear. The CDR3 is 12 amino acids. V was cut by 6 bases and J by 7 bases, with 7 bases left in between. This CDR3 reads CASRFSNSPLHF. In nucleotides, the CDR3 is TGTGCCAGCAGGTTTTCGAATTCACCCCTCCACTTT.

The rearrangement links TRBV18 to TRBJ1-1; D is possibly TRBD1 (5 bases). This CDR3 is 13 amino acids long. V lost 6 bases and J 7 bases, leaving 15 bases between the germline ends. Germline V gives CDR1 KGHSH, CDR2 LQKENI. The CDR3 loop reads CASSPTPQGEAFF. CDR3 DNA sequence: TGTGCCAGCTCGCCTACCCCCCAGGGTGAAGCTTTCTTT.

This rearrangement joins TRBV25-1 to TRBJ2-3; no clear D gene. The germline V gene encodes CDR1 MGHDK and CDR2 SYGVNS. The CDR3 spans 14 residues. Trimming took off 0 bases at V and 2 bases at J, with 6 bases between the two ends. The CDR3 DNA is TGTGCCAGCAGTGAATACTCCTCCACAGATACGCAGTATTTT. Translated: CASSEYSSTDTQYF.

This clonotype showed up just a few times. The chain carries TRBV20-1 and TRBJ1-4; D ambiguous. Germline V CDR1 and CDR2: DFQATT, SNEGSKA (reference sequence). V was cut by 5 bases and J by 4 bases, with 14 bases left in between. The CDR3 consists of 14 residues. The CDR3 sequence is CSASWLGINEKLFF. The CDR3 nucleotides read TGCAGTGCTTCCTGGCTGGGGATTAATGAAAAACTGTTTTTT.